This T cell receptor beta chain was retrieved from a study of shared clonotypes between healthy human individuals. From germline, CDR1 is SGHRS and CDR2 YFSETQ. The CDR3 runs to 15 residues. Deletions cut 4 bases from V and 0 bases from J, with 11 bases between. The donors were adults (healthy and HIV-negative) with no recent acute infections or vaccinations. All of the donors resided in Nashville, Tennessee, and each was a Caucasian adult. Notes on the study in general: Deeper or shallower sequencing was expected to change how clonotypes are shared among donors.

The table came from immunoSEQ multiplex PCR; TCRdb's copy has only in-frame clones and leaves some out. The table has roughly 500,000 clones, 78% seen once. As concerns this clone: Its antigen is currently unknown.

The receptor comes from a woman aged 40 to 49 in good health. Some clones in this sample may be carry-over from other donors' samples. The sample was PBMCs. This rearrangement joins TRBV5-1 to TRBJ1-3; D is possibly TRBD1 (5 bases). The CDR3 loop is CASSPDTSSGNTIYF. The CDR3 DNA follows: TGCGCCAGCAGCCCGGACACGAGCTCTGGAAACACCATATATTTT.